Included here is one T cell receptor (beta chain) sequence, with context. Its cognate antigen is unknown. The germline V gene has CDR1 LNHDA and CDR2 SQIVND (reference sequence). Unmatched junction bases numbered 6, after V lost 4 bases and J lost 3 bases. The CDR3 extends over 16 amino acids. This sample was included in a study of T cell responses to AZD1222 COVID-19 vaccine. The overall study: Researchers grouped second doses given at about 4 or about 12 weeks into one pool.

Sequencing used immunoSEQ multiplex PCR; TCRdb keeps in-frame clones, though not all of them. The repertoire includes roughly 200,000 clones, around 92% of them detected once, and 1% to 1.5% sits in the top ten. Broader study findings: The study reported that nearly half of spike-specific TCRs target unmutated variant regions. Donor demographics were predominantly white British with a female majority; clonal diversity may be underestimated.

This clonotype originated in an adult in good health. The source material was peripheral blood, sampled on day 0 of AZD1222 vaccination. The rearrangement uses TRBV19 and TRBJ2-3; 11 bases match TRBD2. Here the CDR3 reads CASSTASGGITDTQYF. The CDR3 DNA is TGTGCCAGTAGTACGGCTAGCGGGGGGATTACAGATACGCAGTATTTT. The whole variable domain, filled in from reference TRBV19 and TRBJ2-3, reads DGGITQSPKYLFRKEGQNVTLSCEQNLNHDAMYWYRQDPGQGLRLIYYSQIVNDFQKGDIAEGYSVSREKKESFPLTVTSAQKNPTAFYLCASSTASGGITDTQYFGPGTRLTVL.